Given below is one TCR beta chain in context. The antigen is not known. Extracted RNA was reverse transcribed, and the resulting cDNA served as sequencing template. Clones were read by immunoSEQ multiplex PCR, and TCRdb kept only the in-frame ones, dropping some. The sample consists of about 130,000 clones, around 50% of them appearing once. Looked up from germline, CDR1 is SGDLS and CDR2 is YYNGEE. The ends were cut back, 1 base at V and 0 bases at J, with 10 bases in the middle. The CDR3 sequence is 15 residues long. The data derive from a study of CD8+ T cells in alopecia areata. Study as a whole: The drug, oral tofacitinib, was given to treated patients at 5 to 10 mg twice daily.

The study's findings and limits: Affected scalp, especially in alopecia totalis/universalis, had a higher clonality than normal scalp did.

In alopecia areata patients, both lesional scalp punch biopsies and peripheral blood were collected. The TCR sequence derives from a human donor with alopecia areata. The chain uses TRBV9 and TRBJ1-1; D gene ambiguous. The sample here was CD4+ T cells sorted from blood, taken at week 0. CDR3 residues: CASSVHTTMNTEAFF. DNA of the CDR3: TGTGCCAGCAGCGTACACACCACTATGAACACTGAAGCTTTCTTT.